The clone carrying this T cell receptor beta chain was counted once. Its cognate antigen is unknown. The sample is drawn from a study of yellow fever vaccine responses in identical twins. The CDR3 runs to 13 residues. Trimming shortened V by 4 bases and J by 7 bases, and 11 bases separated the two germline ends. The germline V gene has CDR1 LNHDA and CDR2 SQIVND (reference sequence). Each CDR3 protein gets one entry after TCRdb re-called the RT-PCR reads with MiXCR. This repertoire shows tens of thousands of distinct CDR3 sequences, roughly 73% found once; its top ten account for about 5%. General study results and limits: Twin vaccine T cell responses reportedly seemed partly convergent, partly personalized.

Sample: T cells from blood (PBMCs), unsorted or a sorted subset (not recorded which), taken before or after yellow fever vaccination (not recorded which). This receptor was identified in a woman between 18 and 29 years old who received the yellow fever vaccine. The chain has TRBV19 and TRBJ2-1; unclear D gene. The CDR3 reads CASSKLRSNEQFF. In DNA, the CDR3 is TGTGCCAGTAGTAAACTAAGGAGTAATGAGCAGTTCTTC.